This entry lists 18 T cell receptor beta chains sequenced from one sample in a study of CD8 T cells in Susac syndrome. Random hexamers served to reverse transcribe roughly 0.5 to 1 ug RNA. In TCRdb, the immunoSEQ multiplex PCR reads were re-called with MiXCR into one record per CDR3 protein. The sample yields fewer than 150,000 distinct CDR3 sequences, roughly 94% seen once. The material sequenced was CD8+ T cells from PBMCs. The origin of the receptors is a human donor in good health.

This chain links TRBV27 with TRBJ1-5; a possible D gene is TRBD1 (6 bases). The germline V gene encodes CDR1 MNHEY and CDR2 SMNVEV (reference sequence). CDR3 length equals 11 residues. The V gene lost 8 bases and the J gene lost 4 bases, with 6 bases spanning the gap. CDR3 sequence: CASGQNQPQHF. The CDR3 bases are TGTGCCAGCGGACAGAATCAGCCCCAGCATTTT.

The chain employs TRBV7-6 and TRBJ2-5; D may correspond to TRBD1 or TRBD2 (7 bases each). V dropped 5 bases and J dropped 2 bases, with 15 bases sitting between them. This CDR3 contains 15 residues. The germline gives CDR1 SGHVS, CDR2 FNYEAQ. The CDR3 nucleotides are TGTGCCAGCAGCCCAAGCGGGACAGTACAAGAGACCCAGTACTTC. As protein: CASSPSGTVQETQYF.

The V call is TRBV6-6, the J call TRBJ2-7, with D perhaps matching TRBD1 (6 bases). There are 16 residues in the CDR3. The germline V and J ends were trimmed by 2 bases and 1 base, with 15 bases remaining between them. The V gene's germline CDR1 is MNHNY and CDR2 SVGAGI (reference sequence). CDR3 in DNA: TGTGCCAGCAGTTACACACAGGGAATCGAGTCCTACGAGCAGTACTTC. It is translated as CASSYTQGIESYEQYF.

The gene calls are TRBV15 and TRBJ2-7; 9 positions match TRBD1. This CDR3 region has 14 residues. In germline, CDR1 is LNHNV, CDR2 YYDKDF (reference sequence). V was pared by 4 bases and J by 3 bases, with 4 bases of the junction left unmatched. CDR3 DNA: TGTGCCACCAGCACACGGACAGGGGTCTACGAGCAGTACTTC. Its protein product is CATSTRTGVYEQYF.

The chain links TRBV20-1 to TRBJ1-1; 8 bases fit TRBD1. This CDR3 region has 12 residues. From germline, CDR1 is DFQATT and CDR2 SNEGSKA (reference sequence). V shed 6 bases and J 6 bases; nucleotides not matched to a gene: 6. The CDR3, as DNA: TGCAGTGCGGGCAGGGGGCAACCTGAAGCTTTCTTT. Translation gives CSAGRGQPEAFF.

This clonotype showed up just a few times. The chain carries TRBV27 and TRBJ2-5, with 15 bases identical to TRBD2. Germline V gene lookup returns CDR1 MNHEY and CDR2 SMNVEV (reference sequence). CDR3 length: 15 amino acids. J gave up 4 bases and V 4 bases, and 1 base lay outside the gene matches. The CDR3 bases are TGTGCCAGCAGTTCGGGACTAGCGGGAGGAGAGACCCAGTACTTC. Its protein product is CASSSGLAGGETQYF.

The V and J genes are TRBV27 and TRBJ2-1; weak D call: TRBD1 (5 bases). Trimming removed 5 bases from V and 3 bases from J, with 17 bases in between. The CDR3 is 16 residues long. Per the germline V gene, CDR1 is MNHEY and CDR2 is SMNVEV (reference sequence). The DNA of the CDR3 is TGTGCCAGCAGTCCCCTCCCTGCAGGGCTCTACAATGAGCAGTTCTTC. This encodes CASSPLPAGLYNEQFF.

The chain couples TRBV4-3 to TRBJ2-7, with TRBD2 identical over 8 bases. Germline CDR1 LGHNA, CDR2 YSLEER. The CDR3 length is 18 residues. Losses at the gene ends were 1 base for V and 0 bases for J; bases not matched to a gene: 11. This chain's CDR3 is CASSQGFTSGLTSYEQYF. CDR3 DNA: TGCGCCAGCAGCCAAGGGTTCACTAGCGGACTTACCTCCTACGAGCAGTACTTC.

V is TRBV7-6 and J is TRBJ2-5; D remains ambiguous. CDR1 is SGHVS, CDR2 FNYEAQ, per germline. The CDR3 contains 15 residues. The V and J ends lost 5 bases and 3 bases respectively, with 16 bases between them. The CDR3 DNA sequence: TGTGCCAGCAGCCCACGGGCTCGAGGTGAAGAGACCCAGTACTTC. Encoded protein: CASSPRARGEETQYF.

This clonotype was detected only once. This chain connects TRBV27 to TRBJ2-1; 8 bases match TRBD2. Germline-derived CDR1 and CDR2 are MNHEY and SMNVEV (reference sequence). CDR3 length: 15 amino acids. J lost 7 bases, V lost 2 bases, and 7 bases had no gene match. The CDR3 loop is CASSLAGTSLNEQFF. The CDR3 DNA reads TGTGCCAGCAGTTTAGCCGGGACTAGTTTGAATGAGCAGTTCTTC.

The chain combines TRBV29-1 with TRBJ1-4; D gene uncertain. Germline V lookup: CDR1 SQVTM, CDR2 ANQGSEA. With 7 bases removed from V and 12 bases from J, the gap between germline ends came to 15 bases. The CDR3 contains 11 residues. CDR3: CSAFHRKELFF. CDR3 bases: TGCAGCGCCTTCCACCGGAAGGAACTGTTTTTT. Using reference TRBV29-1 and TRBJ1-4 for the parts outside the CDR3, the full variable domain is SAVISQKPSRDICQRGTSLTIQCQVDSQVTMMFWYRQQPGQSLTLIATANQGSEATYESGFVIDKFPISRPNLTFSTLTVSNMSPEDSSIYLCSAFHRKELFFGSGTQLSVL.

The chain carries TRBV13 and TRBJ1-5, with 7 bases lining up with TRBD1. The CDR3 length is 15 residues. V dropped 2 bases and J dropped 3; count of bases not matched to a gene: 4. Germline loops: CDR1 PRHDT, CDR2 FYEKMQ (reference sequence). The CDR3 region is CASSLSRGNNQPQHF. CDR3 nucleotide sequence: TGTGCCAGCAGCTTATCCAGGGGGAACAATCAGCCCCAGCATTTT.

J is TRBJ2-1 and V is TRBV24-1, with D hard to call. The length of the CDR3 is 11 residues. The V gene lost 4 bases and the J gene lost 8 bases, with 5 bases spanning the gap. Germline lookup yields CDR1 KGHDR and CDR2 SFDVKD. CDR3 sequence reads: CATSEYYEQFF. The CDR3 DNA follows: TGTGCCACCAGTGAGTACTATGAGCAGTTCTTC.

V is TRBV11-1 and J is TRBJ2-5; D remains ambiguous. The germline V and J ends were trimmed by 4 bases and 0 bases, with 12 bases remaining between them. The CDR3 consists of 15 residues. The germline gives CDR1 SGHAT, CDR2 FQDESV (reference sequence). This chain's CDR3 is CASSSRTANQETQYF. DNA for the CDR3: TGTGCCAGCAGCTCCCGGACGGCTAACCAAGAGACCCAGTACTTC. Looking up the rest from reference TRBV11-1 and TRBJ2-5 gives the full variable domain: EAEVAQSPRYKITEKSQAVAFWCDPISGHATLYWYRQILGQGPELLVQFQDESVVDDSQLPKDRFSAERLKGVDSTLKIQPAELGDSAMYLCASSSRTANQETQYFGPGTRLLVL.

This sequence joins TRBV27 and TRBJ2-7; a weak D match, TRBD2 (5 bases). This CDR3 contains 14 residues. Germline-derived CDR1 and CDR2 are MNHEY and SMNVEV (reference sequence). The V and J ends lost 6 bases and 3 bases respectively, with 15 bases between them. The CDR3 loop is CASSYGGGVYEQYF. The CDR3 DNA reads as TGTGCCAGCAGCTATGGCGGAGGAGTCTACGAGCAGTACTTC.

The V and J genes are TRBV7-9 and TRBJ1-2; D is uncertain. From germline, CDR1 is SEHNR and CDR2 FQNEAQ (reference sequence). Trimming removed 4 bases at V and 12 bases at J, with 15 bases between. The CDR3 covers 12 residues. CDR3 in amino acids: CASSSRRRANTF. The CDR3 DNA follows: TGTGCCAGCAGCTCAAGAAGACGGGCCAACACCTTC. The full variable domain, in which reference TRBV7-9 and TRBJ1-2 provide the parts outside the CDR3, is DTGVSQNPRHKITKRGQNVTFRCDPISEHNRLYWYRQTLGQGPEFLTYFQNEAQLEKSRLLSDRFSAERPKGSFSTLEIQRTEQGDSAMYLCASSSRRRANTFGSGTRLTVV.

J is TRBJ2-2 and V is TRBV12-3 or TRBV12-4; 8 bases match TRBD1. Trimming at V came to 1 base and at J to 2 bases, leaving 6 bases not matched to a gene. This CDR3 has 17 residues. This CDR3 reads CASSLGPTGGNTGELFF. CDR3 DNA: TGTGCCAGCAGTTTAGGCCCAACAGGGGGAAACACCGGGGAGCTGTTTTTT.

The sample holds a few counts of this clonotype. In DNA form, the CDR3 reads TGTGCCAGCTCACCTCCGAACACCGGGGAGCTGTTTTTT. Translated, it gives CASSPPNTGELFF. The rearrangement joins TRBV18 to TRBJ2-2; D is unresolved. Per the germline V gene, CDR1 is KGHSH and CDR2 is LQKENI. This CDR3 spans 13 amino acids. V was shortened by 3 bases and J by 0 bases, with 2 bases between the two germline ends.